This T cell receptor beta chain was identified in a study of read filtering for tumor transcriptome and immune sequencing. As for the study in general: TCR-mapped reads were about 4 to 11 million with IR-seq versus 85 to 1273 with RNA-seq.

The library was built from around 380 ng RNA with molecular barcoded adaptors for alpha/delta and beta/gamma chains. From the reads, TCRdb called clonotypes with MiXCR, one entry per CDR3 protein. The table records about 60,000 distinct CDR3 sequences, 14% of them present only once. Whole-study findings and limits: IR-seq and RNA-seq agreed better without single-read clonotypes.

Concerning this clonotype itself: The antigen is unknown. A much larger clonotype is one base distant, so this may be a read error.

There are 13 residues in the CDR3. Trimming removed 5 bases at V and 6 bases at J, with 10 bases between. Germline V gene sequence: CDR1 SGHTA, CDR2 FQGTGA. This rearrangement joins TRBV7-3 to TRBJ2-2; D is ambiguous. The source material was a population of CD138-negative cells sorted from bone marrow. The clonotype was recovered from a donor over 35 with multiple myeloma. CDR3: CASSDHSAGELFF. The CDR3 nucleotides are TGTGCCAGCAGCGACCATTCCGCCGGGGAGCTGTTTTTT.